This T cell receptor (beta chain) was observed in a study of Graves' ophthalmopathy and Graves' hyperthyroidism. The ends lost 6 bases at V and 3 bases at J; junction bases unmatched: 5. The CDR3 runs 13 residues. The germline CDR1 and CDR2 sequences are MNHEY and SVGEGT. General observations from the study: The study's model predicted ophthalmopathy progression at 65% to 71% sensitivity and almost 75% specificity.

The sample holds many counts of this clonotype. The antigen is unknown. Amplification of TCR beta CDR3 regions used RNA transcripts. An opening RT-PCR round employed HTBI primers and preceded a second-round multiplex PCR. TCRdb re-derived calls from the multiplex PCR reads in MiXCR, one entry per CDR3 protein. Of some 160,000 distinct CDR3 sequences in the sample, approximately 40% are singletons; the top ten hold approximately 9%. The study enrolled ophthalmopathy donors with moderate-to-severe activity, CAS ≥3, NOSPECS ≥4 and duration under 3 months. The chain couples TRBV6-2 or TRBV6-3 to TRBJ2-7, with TRBD1 identical over 7 bases. The clonotype was recovered from a man aged 30 to 45 with Graves' ophthalmopathy. The sequencing input was peripheral blood. The CDR3 nucleotides read TGTGCCAGCAGCACACACAGGGGCTACGAGCAGTACTTC. It encodes CASSTHRGYEQYF.